These 16 T cell receptor beta chains were sequenced from one sample in a study of cytomegalovirus exposure and HLA in healthy donors. Vbeta (60) and Jbeta (13) primers were used in the PCR. Method: immunoSEQ multiplex PCR; TCRdb's copy keeps in-frame clones and lacks some. The listing records about 96,000 clones. The sequenced sample consisted of PBMCs. The receptors originated from a woman aged 25 to 39 in good health and CMV-seronegative.

For the CDR3, the DNA is TGTGCTAGTGGCCAGGGCACAGATACGCAGTATTTT. As protein: CASGQGTDTQYF. The chain couples TRBV12-5 to TRBJ2-3; D not resolved. The CDR3 is 12 amino acids. CDR1 is LGHNT, CDR2 FRNRAP, per germline. The V gene lost 6 bases and the J gene lost 1 base, with 5 bases spanning the gap.

The chain carries TRBV11-2 and TRBJ1-2; 8 bases agree with TRBD1. Germline-derived CDR1 and CDR2 are SGHAT and FQNNGV. This CDR3 region has 15 residues. The V gene end was trimmed by 5 bases and the J gene end by 4 bases; junction bases not matched to a gene: 9. Here the CDR3 reads CASSRTTGVLYGYTF. The CDR3 bases are TGTGCCAGCAGCCGAACGACAGGGGTGCTCTATGGCTACACCTTC.

The chain uses TRBV5-1 and TRBJ2-3, with TRBD1 matching 9 bases. Per germline, CDR1 SGHRS and CDR2 YFSETQ. Trimming cost V 0 bases and J 0 bases; bases outside gene matches: 2. This CDR3 has 16 residues. The CDR3 loop is CASSLDGQGSTDTQYF. For the CDR3, the DNA is TGCGCCAGCAGCTTGGACGGACAGGGGAGCACAGATACGCAGTATTTT.

The CDR3 DNA is TGTGCCAGCAGTTTAAACGGCCAGGGGGGTGAAAAACTGTTTTTT. It specifies CASSLNGQGGEKLFF. V usage is TRBV28 and J usage is TRBJ1-4; 7 bases map to TRBD1. V was pared by 2 bases and J by 7 bases, with 7 bases of the junction left unmatched. This CDR3 contains 15 residues. Germline CDR1 is MDHEN and CDR2 is SYDVKM. Combining the CDR3 with reference TRBV28 and TRBJ1-4 gives the whole variable domain DVKVTQSSRYLVKRTGEKVFLECVQDMDHENMFWYRQDPGLGLRLIYFSYDVKMKEKGDIPEGYSVSREKKERFSLILESASTNQTSMYLCASSLNGQGGEKLFFGSGTQLSVL.

The rearrangement joins TRBV11-1 to TRBJ1-2; no firm D call. There are 14 residues in the CDR3. The V gene lost 1 base and the J gene lost 2 bases, with 8 bases spanning the gap. Germline V gene lookup returns CDR1 SGHAT and CDR2 FQDESV (reference sequence). The CDR3 sequence: CASSLDNSNYGYTF. CDR3 coding DNA: TGTGCCAGCAGCTTAGACAACAGCAACTATGGCTACACCTTC.

The chain combines TRBV18 with TRBJ2-7, with TRBD1 matching 8 bases. CDR3 size: 14 residues. The germline V gene has CDR1 KGHSH and CDR2 LQKENI. V was pared by 3 bases and J by 6 bases, with 7 bases of the junction left unmatched. The CDR3 spells CASSPAGGYREQYF. The CDR3 DNA sequence: TGTGCCAGCTCACCGGCAGGGGGCTATCGCGAGCAGTACTTC. Full variable domain (missing parts from reference TRBV18 and TRBJ2-7): NAGVMQNPRHLVRRRGQEARLRCSPMKGHSHVYWYRQLPEEGLKFMVYLQKENIIDESGMPKERFSAEFPKEGPSILRIQQVVRGDSAAYFCASSPAGGYREQYFGPGTRLTVT.

The V gene is TRBV5-5, the J gene TRBJ1-1, with D hard to call. Trimming left V 0 bases short and J 8 bases short, with 8 bases between. Germline V lookup: CDR1 SGHKS, CDR2 YYEKEE (reference sequence). CDR3 length: 12 residues. Written as DNA, the CDR3 is TGTGCCAGCAGCTTGGAACAACCCGAAGCTTTCTTT. This codes for CASSLEQPEAFF.

The chain joins TRBV6-1 to TRBJ2-1; D perhaps matches TRBD1 (5 bases). Trimming stripped 3 bases from V and 9 bases from J, with 18 bases between. The CDR3 runs to 15 residues. Germline values: CDR1 MNHNS, CDR2 SASEGT. CDR3 sequence: CASSDTQGLSSEQFF. For the CDR3, the DNA is TGTGCCAGCAGTGACACGCAGGGATTGTCATCTGAGCAGTTCTTC.

The chain combines TRBV4-2 with TRBJ1-2; 7 bases are a match to TRBD1. V was pared by 4 bases and J by 4 bases, with 6 bases of the junction left unmatched. Germline V gene data show CDR1 as LGHNA and CDR2 as YNFKEQ. The CDR3 has 14 residues. CDR3 protein: CASSPMTGSYGYTF. The CDR3 region has the DNA TGTGCCAGCAGCCCGATGACAGGGAGCTATGGCTACACCTTC.

The chain joins TRBV28 to TRBJ2-5; D is undetermined. V was shortened by 6 bases and J by 5 bases, with 4 bases between the two germline ends. CDR1 and CDR2 from the germline V gene are MDHEN and SYDVKM. The CDR3 spans 10 residues. The CDR3 sequence is CASRRETQYF. For the CDR3, the DNA is TGTGCCAGCAGGCGGGAGACCCAGTACTTC.

The V call is TRBV7-2, the J call TRBJ1-2, with 11 nucleotides matching TRBD1. Germline values: CDR1 SGHTA, CDR2 FQGNSA. The CDR3 totals 15 residues. Trimming cost V 5 bases and J 7 bases; bases outside gene matches: 9. As DNA, the CDR3 is TGTGCCAGCAGCCGTACTGGACAGGGGGCCTCTGGCTACACCTTC. This translates into CASSRTGQGASGYTF.

V gene TRBV15 combines with J gene TRBJ2-2, with 7 bases aligning to TRBD1. The CDR3 contains 16 residues. The germline gives CDR1 LNHNV, CDR2 YYDKDF (reference sequence). Trimming at V came to 1 base and at J to 1 base, leaving 3 bases not matched to a gene. CDR3: CATSRARDRNTGELFF. The CDR3 DNA is TGTGCCACCAGCAGAGCCCGGGACAGGAACACCGGGGAGCTGTTTTTT.

The rearrangement uses TRBV6-5 and TRBJ2-7; 8 bases are a match to TRBD1. The CDR3 is 15 amino acids. CDR1 is MNHEY, CDR2 SVGAGI, per germline. The V and J ends lost 6 bases and 2 bases, in that order; junction bases with no gene match: 9. The CDR3 DNA reads TGTGCCAGCAGCCCCGACAGGGGAAGGACCTACGAGCAGTACTTC. Protein: CASSPDRGRTYEQYF.

This chain joins TRBV30 and TRBJ1-6; 7 nucleotides agree with TRBD1. Trimming took 2 bases from V and 10 from J; bases not matched to a gene: 11. Germline V lookup: CDR1 GTSNPN, CDR2 SVGIG (reference sequence). The CDR3 loop spans 15 amino acids. CDR3 residues: CAWSISTGAGSPLHF. The DNA of the CDR3 is TGTGCCTGGAGTATAAGCACAGGGGCAGGATCACCCCTCCACTTT.

The V call is TRBV7-9, the J call TRBJ2-3, with D hard to call. Trimming took 2 bases from V and 0 from J, leaving 9 bases between them. CDR3 length: 15 amino acids. Germline lookup yields CDR1 SEHNR and CDR2 FQNEAQ (reference sequence). The CDR3 nucleotides are TGTGCCAGCAGCTTACCGGTTTCTAGCACAGATACGCAGTATTTT. It codes for CASSLPVSSTDTQYF.

The chain employs TRBV5-1 and TRBJ2-5, with 9 bases that match TRBD1. Looked up from germline, CDR1 is SGHRS and CDR2 is YFSETQ. This CDR3 is built from 12 residues. Trimming at V came to 1 base and at J to 11 bases, leaving 3 bases not matched to a gene. In DNA, the CDR3 is TGCGCCAGCAGCTTGCAACAGGGGGCTCAGTACTTC. This gives the protein CASSLQQGAQYF.